Listed below are T cell receptor beta chains from one sample, sequenced in a study of vaccination and CD4 T cells after COVID-19. TCRdb re-called the PCR reads with MiXCR, one entry per CDR3 protein. This sample yields roughly 20,000 distinct CDR3 sequences, of which roughly half are seen a single time; approximately 22% belongs to the top ten. For these TCRs, the target antigens are not known. This specimen was CD4+ T cells from blood, cultured in vitro, taken about 7 months after SARS-CoV-2 vaccination. Receptors were obtained from a human donor who had recovered from COVID-19. Each CDR3 is given with its conserved first and last residue. Each record gives: CDR3 length, D gene, clone size, V gene, J gene, CDR3 protein, CDR3 DNA. D genes are given only for firm matches. Size tells how often a clone was seen (once, few, many) or the class of an expanded clone, and some rows leave it out.

>19|NA|NA|TRBV24-1|TRBJ2-7
CATSDSPGRLKGHTYEQYF
TGTGCCACCAGTGATTCCCCAGGGAGGTTAAAGGGTCATACCTACGAGCAGTACTTC
>16|NA|once|TRBV27|TRBJ2-3
CASSLSVSSGSDTQYF
TGTGCCAGCAGTTTATCGGTGTCTAGTGGGTCAGATACGCAGTATTTT
>16|NA|once|TRBV19|TRBJ1-1
CASRDPFSGVNTEAFF
TGTGCCAGTAGAGACCCCTTCTCGGGGGTGAACACTGAAGCTTTCTTT
>14|NA|NA|TRBV7-3|TRBJ1-1
CASSQGGDGTEAFF
TGTGCCAGCAGTCAGGGAGGGGATGGCACTGAAGCTTTCTTT
>15|NA|few|TRBV2|TRBJ1-6
CASSELVPYNSPLHF
TGTGCCAGCAGTGAACTGGTGCCCTATAATTCACCCCTCCACTTT
>16|TRBD2|NA|TRBV6-2/TRBV6-3|TRBJ2-1
CASSLTGLGSDDAQFF
TGTGCCAGCAGTTTAACCGGACTAGGTAGCGACGATGCGCAGTTCTTC
>19|NA|once|TRBV7-2|TRBJ2-6
CASSLRQGLGPSGANVLTF
TGTGCCAGCAGCCTCCGACAAGGTTTGGGGCCCTCTGGGGCCAACGTCCTGACTTTC
>14|TRBD1|NA|TRBV20-1|TRBJ1-2
CSAKDDRVGLGYTF
TGCAGTGCTAAGGATGACAGGGTCGGCCTTGGCTACACCTTC
>15|NA|NA|TRBV27|TRBJ2-7
CASSYGHELVYEQYF
TGTGCCAGCAGTTACGGACACGAATTAGTCTACGAGCAGTACTTC
>17|TRBD1|NA|TRBV5-8|TRBJ1-2
CASSVDRDIRLGYGYTF
TGTGCCAGCAGCGTGGACAGGGACATCAGACTAGGCTATGGCTACACCTTC
>12|NA|NA|TRBV7-8|TRBJ2-7
CASSASAYEQYF
TGTGCCAGCAGCGCGTCAGCCTACGAGCAGTACTTC
>13|TRBD1|few|TRBV20-1|TRBJ2-3
CSATGTATDTQYF
TGCAGTGCTACCGGGACAGCCACAGATACGCAGTATTTT
>17|TRBD2|NA|TRBV20-1|TRBJ2-5
CSASDIASGGLGETQYF
TGCAGTGCTAGTGATATCGCCAGCGGGGGATTAGGGGAGACCCAGTACTTC
>13|TRBD1|NA|TRBV6-1|TRBJ1-1
CASSTDRGTEAFF
TGTGCCAGCAGTACAGACAGGGGCACTGAAGCTTTCTTT
>12|NA|few|TRBV20-1|TRBJ2-7
CSAGSKSREQYF
TGCAGTGCAGGGAGTAAGAGTCGCGAGCAGTACTTC
>13|NA|large|TRBV15|TRBJ1-1
CATSRKPGAEAFF
TGTGCCACCAGCAGGAAACCAGGGGCTGAAGCTTTCTTT
>12|NA|NA|TRBV2|TRBJ2-3
CASRPDTDTQYF
TGTGCCAGCAGACCTGACACAGATACGCAGTATTTT
>15|TRBD1|few|TRBV24-1|TRBJ2-1
CATSVGQGSYNEQFF
TGTGCCACCTCCGTGGGACAGGGGTCCTACAATGAGCAGTTCTTC
>13|NA|few|TRBV27|TRBJ1-1
CASSFSRDTEAFF
TGTGCCAGCAGTTTCTCTAGGGACACTGAAGCTTTCTTT
>16|NA|NA|TRBV15|TRBJ2-7
CATSRDPGQTPYEQYF
TGTGCCACCAGCAGAGATCCGGGTCAGACACCCTACGAGCAGTACTTC
>15|TRBD2|few|TRBV20-1|TRBJ2-3
CSAPDSGRVIRTQYF
TGCAGTGCTCCCGATAGCGGGAGGGTGATTCGTACGCAGTATTTT
>18|TRBD2|NA|TRBV19|TRBJ2-1
CASTQEAGLAGFFGEQFF
TGTGCCAGTACCCAAGAGGCCGGACTAGCGGGATTTTTTGGTGAGCAGTTCTTC
>12|NA|NA|TRBV20-1|TRBJ1-2
CSARSVNRGYTF
TGCAGTGCTCGCTCCGTTAATCGGGGCTACACCTTC
>14|NA|NA|TRBV20-1|TRBJ2-2
CSAGEARGTGELFF
TGCAGTGCAGGAGAGGCCAGGGGCACCGGGGAGCTGTTTTTT
>15|NA|NA|TRBV27|TRBJ1-1
CASGGYGGGPTEAFF
TGTGCCAGCGGGGGTTATGGGGGCGGGCCCACTGAAGCTTTCTTT
>17|TRBD1|NA|TRBV19|TRBJ1-2
CASSPRTGRESNYGYTF
TGTGCCAGTAGTCCACGGACAGGGAGAGAGTCTAACTATGGCTACACCTTC
>15|TRBD2|NA|TRBV7-2|TRBJ2-3
CASSLLAGYTDTQYF
TGTGCCAGCAGCTTACTAGCGGGCTACACAGATACGCAGTATTTT
>16|TRBD2|NA|TRBV10-3|TRBJ2-5
CAISGSSGGAQETQYF
TGTGCCATCAGTGGTTCGAGCGGGGGGGCCCAAGAGACCCAGTACTTC
>16|NA|NA|TRBV4-1|TRBJ2-7
CASSSRASRGSYEQYF
TGCGCCAGCAGCTCCAGGGCCTCCCGAGGCTCCTACGAGCAGTACTTC
>15|NA|NA|TRBV2|TRBJ1-1
CASSVIQGPYTEAFF
TGTGCCAGCAGTGTGATCCAGGGACCCTACACTGAAGCTTTCTTT
>13|NA|NA|TRBV11-1|TRBJ2-3
CASSQETSDTQYF
TGCGCCAGCAGCCAAGAGACTTCTGATACGCAGTATTTT
>17|TRBD1|few|TRBV7-9|TRBJ2-1
CASSPPWRGTGGNEQFF
TGTGCCAGCAGCCCGCCCTGGCGAGGGACAGGGGGCAATGAGCAGTTCTTC
>15|NA|NA|TRBV12-3/TRBV12-4|TRBJ1-5
CASSPTGIGNQPQHF
TGTGCCAGCAGTCCTACAGGGATTGGCAATCAGCCCCAGCATTTT
>14|NA|NA|TRBV4-3|TRBJ1-5
CASRGGASNQPQHF
TGCGCCAGCAGAGGTGGGGCTAGCAATCAGCCCCAGCATTTT
>12|NA|NA|TRBV6-1|TRBJ2-7
CASSSSIYEQYF
TGTGCCAGCAGCAGCAGTATCTACGAGCAGTACTTC
>12|NA|medium-sized|TRBV7-2|TRBJ1-5
CASSIYNQPQHF
TGTGCCAGCAGCATTTACAATCAGCCCCAGCATTTT
>14|NA|few|TRBV27|TRBJ2-2
CASSWDGNSGELFF
TGTGCCAGCAGCTGGGACGGAAATTCCGGGGAGCTGTTTTTT
>14|NA|NA|TRBV12-3/TRBV12-4|TRBJ1-1
CASSLRAANTEAFF
TGTGCCAGCAGTTTAAGGGCCGCGAACACTGAAGCTTTCTTT
>13|NA|NA|TRBV12-3/TRBV12-4|TRBJ1-5
CASSLQDNQPQHF
TGTGCCAGCAGTTTACAGGACAATCAGCCCCAGCATTTT
>13|NA|few|TRBV19|TRBJ1-2
CASRGTDNYGYTF
TGTGCCAGCCGGGGGACGGATAACTATGGCTACACCTTC
>17|TRBD2|few|TRBV7-2|TRBJ2-6
CASSFRAGGAGANVLTF
TGTGCCAGCAGCTTCCGAGCGGGAGGGGCTGGGGCCAACGTCCTGACTTTC
>13|NA|NA|TRBV7-6|TRBJ2-3
CASSFNPEDTQYF
TGTGCCAGCAGCTTTAATCCAGAAGATACGCAGTATTTT
>14|NA|few|TRBV20-1|TRBJ2-3
CSAADLRTADTQYF
TGCAGTGCCGCGGACTTACGGACCGCAGATACGCAGTATTTT
>12|NA|few|TRBV20-1|TRBJ1-5
CSARVGDQPQHF
TGCAGTGCTAGAGTTGGGGATCAGCCCCAGCATTTT
>16|NA|NA|TRBV24-1|TRBJ2-5
CATSANTREPQETQYF
TGTGCCACCAGTGCCAATACACGGGAACCACAAGAGACCCAGTACTTC
>16|NA|NA|TRBV11-3|TRBJ2-6
CASSPLAGSGANVLTF
TGTGCCAGCAGTCCTCTAGCAGGCTCTGGGGCCAACGTCCTGACTTTC
>13|NA|few|TRBV6-2/TRBV6-3|TRBJ2-5
CATSGLAQETQYF
TGTGCCACCTCGGGACTGGCACAAGAGACCCAGTACTTC
>15|TRBD1|NA|TRBV6-1|TRBJ1-5
CASRRDRFSNQPQHF
TGTGCCAGCAGGAGGGACAGATTTAGCAATCAGCCCCAGCATTTT
>14|TRBD2|once|TRBV20-1|TRBJ2-1
CSARLLAGMNEQFF
TGCAGTGCTAGACTCCTAGCGGGAATGAATGAGCAGTTCTTC
>14|NA|NA|TRBV7-2|TRBJ2-2
CASSLGTLPGELFF
TGTGCCAGCAGCTTAGGTACACTACCCGGGGAGCTGTTTTTT